This TCR beta chain is from a study of blood T cell repertoires in COVID-19. With 5 bases clipped from V and 6 bases from J, the junction kept 10 bases outside the gene matches. The CDR3 has 14 amino acids. Germline-derived CDR1 and CDR2 are MNHEY and SVGAGI. Using immunoSEQ multiplex PCR, the repertoire was profiled, and TCRdb retains in-frame clones only, with some absent. The sample contains roughly 190,000 clones, around 83% of which appear only once. This receptor was taken from a woman aged 25 to 45 who had been exposed to COVID-19. Sequences were obtained from PBMCs or T cells enriched from blood (not recorded which). The chain carries TRBV6-5 and TRBJ2-7, with 7 bases fitting TRBD1. The CDR3 DNA follows: TGTGCCAGCAGTCCTCCCGACAGGGAAGGCGAGCAGTACTTC. Amino acids: CASSPPDREGEQYF.